Listed below are T cell receptor beta chains from one sample, sequenced in a study of T cells in Graves' hyperthyroidism and ophthalmopathy. Each CDR3 protein is one row after TCRdb ran MiXCR on the multiplex PCR reads. Of about 720,000 distinct CDR3 sequences in the sample, over 15% are singletons; the top ten hold around 8.1%. Sequencing input: blood. The receptors were gathered from a man younger than 30 with Graves' hyperthyroidism. Both conserved end residues are part of each CDR3. The D gene is left open where the match is weak. Clone size is shown for a subset of rows, as once, few, many or a class of expanded clone.

v_gene: TRBV6-2/TRBV6-3; d_gene: TRBD2; abundance: -; j_gene: TRBJ2-3; CDR3nt: TGTGCCAGCAGTGACGGGGCGGGAGAAGTTGCAGATACGCAGTATTTT; CDR3aa: CASSDGAGEVADTQYF
v_gene: TRBV11-3; d_gene: -; abundance: many; j_gene: TRBJ1-5; CDR3nt: TGTGCCAGCAGCTTACGTCCAGGGCACAGCAATCAGCCCCAGCATTTT; CDR3aa: CASSLRPGHSNQPQHF
v_gene: TRBV20-1; d_gene: -; abundance: few; j_gene: TRBJ2-1; CDR3nt: TGCAGTGCTAGAGATCGTGGCGGGATTTATGAGCAGTTCTTC; CDR3aa: CSARDRGGIYEQFF
v_gene: TRBV6-5; d_gene: TRBD2; abundance: many; j_gene: TRBJ2-2; CDR3nt: TGTGCCAGCAGTTACTGGGCTAGCGGGAGTGCCGGGGAGCTGTTTTTT; CDR3aa: CASSYWASGSAGELFF
v_gene: TRBV28; d_gene: -; abundance: -; j_gene: TRBJ1-6; CDR3nt: TGTGCCAGCAGTCCCCCCGCAGGTTTTAGCTCCTATAATTCACCCCTCCACTTT; CDR3aa: CASSPPAGFSSYNSPLHF
v_gene: TRBV2; d_gene: -; abundance: many; j_gene: TRBJ1-2; CDR3nt: TGTGCCAGCAGTTACAGGGTGGATAACTATGGCTACACCTTC; CDR3aa: CASSYRVDNYGYTF
v_gene: TRBV4-1; d_gene: -; abundance: -; j_gene: TRBJ2-1; CDR3nt: TGCGCCAGCAGCCAAACGGGAGTCAATGAGCAGTTCTTC; CDR3aa: CASSQTGVNEQFF
v_gene: TRBV18; d_gene: TRBD2; abundance: few; j_gene: TRBJ2-1; CDR3nt: TGTGCCAGCTCACCATCGTACACTAGCGGGAGGAGTGAGCAGTTCTTC; CDR3aa: CASSPSYTSGRSEQFF
v_gene: TRBV7-9; d_gene: TRBD2; abundance: -; j_gene: TRBJ2-3; CDR3nt: TGTGCCAGCAGCTTAGCGACTAGCGGGAGGGTCACAGATACGCAGTATTTT; CDR3aa: CASSLATSGRVTDTQYF
v_gene: TRBV5-1; d_gene: TRBD1; abundance: few; j_gene: TRBJ1-1; CDR3nt: TGCGCCAGCAGCCAAGGGACAGCCTTCATGAACACTGAAGCTTTCTTT; CDR3aa: CASSQGTAFMNTEAFF
v_gene: TRBV7-2; d_gene: -; abundance: many; j_gene: TRBJ2-7; CDR3nt: TGTGCCAGCAGCTACCGAAGAGGGGACTACGAGCAGTACTTC; CDR3aa: CASSYRRGDYEQYF
v_gene: TRBV5-5; d_gene: -; abundance: many; j_gene: TRBJ2-7; CDR3nt: TGTGCCAGCAGCCTATTAGCAGGGGAGCAGTACTTC; CDR3aa: CASSLLAGEQYF
v_gene: TRBV9; d_gene: -; abundance: -; j_gene: TRBJ1-4; CDR3nt: TGTGCCAGCAGCGTAGCTGAGGGAGGTGAAAAACTGTTTTTT; CDR3aa: CASSVAEGGEKLFF
v_gene: TRBV13; d_gene: -; abundance: -; j_gene: TRBJ2-7; CDR3nt: TGTGCCAGCAGCGCCCTGCGTGGGAAGGGTTCGGGCTACGAGCAGTACTTC; CDR3aa: CASSALRGKGSGYEQYF
v_gene: TRBV10-2; d_gene: TRBD1; abundance: many; j_gene: TRBJ2-5; CDR3nt: TGCGCCAGCAGTGTCCTGGACAGGGAAGAGACCCAGTACTTC; CDR3aa: CASSVLDREETQYF
v_gene: TRBV20-1; d_gene: -; abundance: many; j_gene: TRBJ2-3; CDR3nt: TGCAGTGCCAGACCCACTAGCACAGATACGCAGTATTTT; CDR3aa: CSARPTSTDTQYF
v_gene: TRBV28; d_gene: -; abundance: few; j_gene: TRBJ1-5; CDR3nt: TGTGCCAGCAGGCCCAGGGGCAATCAGCCCCAGCATTTT; CDR3aa: CASRPRGNQPQHF
v_gene: TRBV10-3; d_gene: -; abundance: few; j_gene: TRBJ2-7; CDR3nt: TGTGCCATCAGTGAGGGCATTTCCTACGAGCAGTACTTC; CDR3aa: CAISEGISYEQYF
v_gene: TRBV13; d_gene: TRBD2; abundance: -; j_gene: TRBJ2-7; CDR3nt: TGTGCCAGCAGCTTTAGCGGGAGTGTTTCCCTCTACGAGCAGTACTTC; CDR3aa: CASSFSGSVSLYEQYF
v_gene: TRBV18; d_gene: -; abundance: many; j_gene: TRBJ1-2; CDR3nt: TGTGCCAGCTCGCCCGAGGTGGGAGCAGGATATGGCTACACCTTC; CDR3aa: CASSPEVGAGYGYTF
v_gene: TRBV10-3; d_gene: -; abundance: -; j_gene: TRBJ1-1; CDR3nt: TGTGCCATCGCAAACAGGGTGGAGATGGTGAACACTGAAGCTTTCTTT; CDR3aa: CAIANRVEMVNTEAFF
v_gene: TRBV11-3; d_gene: TRBD2; abundance: -; j_gene: TRBJ2-5; CDR3nt: TGTGCCAGCAGCCCGGAAGGGAGCGGGAGGGGGGAGACCCAGTACTTC; CDR3aa: CASSPEGSGRGETQYF
v_gene: TRBV16; d_gene: -; abundance: -; j_gene: TRBJ1-4; CDR3nt: TGTGCCAGCAGCCACTCCCCTGAAGGGGATTTTGAAAAACTGTTTTTT; CDR3aa: CASSHSPEGDFEKLFF